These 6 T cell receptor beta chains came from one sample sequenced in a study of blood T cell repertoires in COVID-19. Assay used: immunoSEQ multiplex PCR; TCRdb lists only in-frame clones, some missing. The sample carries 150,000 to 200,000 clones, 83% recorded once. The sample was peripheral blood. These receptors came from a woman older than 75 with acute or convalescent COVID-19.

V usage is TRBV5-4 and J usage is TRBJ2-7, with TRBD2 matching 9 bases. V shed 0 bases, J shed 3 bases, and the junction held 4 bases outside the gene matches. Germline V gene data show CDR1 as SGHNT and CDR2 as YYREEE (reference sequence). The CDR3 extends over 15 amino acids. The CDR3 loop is CASSLASSGSYEQYF. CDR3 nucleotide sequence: TGTGCCAGCAGCTTGGCAAGTAGCGGGAGCTACGAGCAGTACTTC.

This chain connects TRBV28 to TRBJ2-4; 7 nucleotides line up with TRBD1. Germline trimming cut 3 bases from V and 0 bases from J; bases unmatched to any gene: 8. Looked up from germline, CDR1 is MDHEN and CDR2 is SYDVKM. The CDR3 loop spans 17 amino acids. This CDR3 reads CASSLGQRVLAKNIQYF. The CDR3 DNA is TGTGCCAGCAGTTTGGGACAGCGAGTTCTAGCCAAAAACATTCAGTACTTC.

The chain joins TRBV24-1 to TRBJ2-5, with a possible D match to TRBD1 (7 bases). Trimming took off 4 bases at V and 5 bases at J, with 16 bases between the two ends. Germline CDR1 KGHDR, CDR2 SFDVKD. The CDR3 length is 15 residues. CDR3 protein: CATSDRQGGSETQYF. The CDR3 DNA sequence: TGTGCCACCAGTGACCGTCAGGGGGGATCGGAGACCCAGTACTTC.

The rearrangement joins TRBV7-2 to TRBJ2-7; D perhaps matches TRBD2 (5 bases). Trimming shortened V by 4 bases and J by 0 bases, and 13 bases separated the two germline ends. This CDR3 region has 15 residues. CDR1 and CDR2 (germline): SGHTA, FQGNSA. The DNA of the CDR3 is TGTGCCAGCAGCTCGCAGACGGGGAGCTCCTACGAGCAGTACTTC. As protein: CASSSQTGSSYEQYF.

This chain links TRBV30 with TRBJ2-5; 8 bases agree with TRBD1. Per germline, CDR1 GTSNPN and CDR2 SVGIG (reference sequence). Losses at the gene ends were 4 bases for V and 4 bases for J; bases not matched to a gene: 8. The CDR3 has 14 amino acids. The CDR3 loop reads CAWNRGNLGETQYF. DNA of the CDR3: TGTGCCTGGAACAGGGGGAACTTAGGAGAGACCCAGTACTTC.

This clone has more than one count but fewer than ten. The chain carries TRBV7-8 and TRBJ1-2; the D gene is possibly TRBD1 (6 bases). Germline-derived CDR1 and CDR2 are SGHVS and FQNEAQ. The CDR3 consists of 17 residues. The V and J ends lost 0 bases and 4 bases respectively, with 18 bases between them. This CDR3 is CASSLATPGVSGYGYTF. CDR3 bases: TGTGCCAGCAGCTTAGCGACTCCAGGGGTCTCTGGCTATGGCTACACCTTC.